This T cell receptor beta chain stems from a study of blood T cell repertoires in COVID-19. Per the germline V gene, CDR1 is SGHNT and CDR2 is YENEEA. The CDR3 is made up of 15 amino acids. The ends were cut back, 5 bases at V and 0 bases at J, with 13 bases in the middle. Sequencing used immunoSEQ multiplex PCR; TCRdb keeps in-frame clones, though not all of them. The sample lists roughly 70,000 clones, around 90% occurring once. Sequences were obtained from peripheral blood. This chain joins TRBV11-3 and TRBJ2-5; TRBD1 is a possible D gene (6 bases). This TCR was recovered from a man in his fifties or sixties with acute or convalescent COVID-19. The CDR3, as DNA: TGTGCCAGCAGCCGGACAGTTCCCTACCAAGAGACCCAGTACTTC. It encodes CASSRTVPYQETQYF. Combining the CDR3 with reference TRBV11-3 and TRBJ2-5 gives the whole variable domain EAGVVQSPRYKIIEKKQPVAFWCNPISGHNTLYWYLQNLGQGPELLIRYENEEAVDDSQLPKDRFSAERLKGVDSTLKIQPAELGDSAVYLCASSRTVPYQETQYFGPGTRLLVL.